Given below is one TCR beta chain in context. Per germline, CDR1 LNHDA and CDR2 SQIVND (reference sequence). V was trimmed by 4 bases and J by 2 bases, leaving 8 bases between them. The CDR3 is made up of 13 amino acids. The data belong to a study of control samples from healthy donors and cancer patients. Repertoires were generated with immunoSEQ multiplex PCR, while TCRdb's copy carries only in-frame clones and drops some. Of about 65,000 clones in the sample, 75% to 95% are singletons; the top ten hold 0.95% to 1.5%. This receptor was taken from a woman between 50 and 59 years old with colorectal cancer. Sequencing input: PBMCs. The chain is built from TRBV19 and TRBJ2-5; D might be TRBD1 (6 bases). This CDR3 is CASSRGLQETQYF. The DNA of the CDR3 is TGTGCCAGTAGTAGGGGGCTACAAGAGACCCAGTACTTC.